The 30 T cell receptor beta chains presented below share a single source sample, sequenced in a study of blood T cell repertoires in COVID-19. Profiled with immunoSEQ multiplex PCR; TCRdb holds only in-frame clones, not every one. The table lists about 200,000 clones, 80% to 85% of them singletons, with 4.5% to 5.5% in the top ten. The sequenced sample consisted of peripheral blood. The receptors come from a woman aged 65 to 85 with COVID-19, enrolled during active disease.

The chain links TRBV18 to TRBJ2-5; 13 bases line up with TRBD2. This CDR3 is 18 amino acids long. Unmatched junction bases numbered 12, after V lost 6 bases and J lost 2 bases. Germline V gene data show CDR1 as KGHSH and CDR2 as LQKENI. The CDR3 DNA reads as TGTGCCAGCTCTCCTGGACTAGCGGGAGTCGGGGGTCAAGAGACCCAGTACTTC. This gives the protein CASSPGLAGVGGQETQYF. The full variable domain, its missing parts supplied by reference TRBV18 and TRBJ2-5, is NAGVMQNPRHLVRRRGQEARLRCSPMKGHSHVYWYRQLPEEGLKFMVYLQKENIIDESGMPKERFSAEFPKEGPSILRIQQVVRGDSAAYFCASSPGLAGVGGQETQYFGPGTRLLVL.

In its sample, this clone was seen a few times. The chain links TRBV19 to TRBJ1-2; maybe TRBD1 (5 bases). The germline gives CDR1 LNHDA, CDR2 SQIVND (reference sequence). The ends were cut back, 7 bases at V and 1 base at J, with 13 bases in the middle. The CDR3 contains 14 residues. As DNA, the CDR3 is TGTGCCAGTAAGGAGCAGGGCCTTAACTATGGCTACACCTTC. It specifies CASKEQGLNYGYTF.

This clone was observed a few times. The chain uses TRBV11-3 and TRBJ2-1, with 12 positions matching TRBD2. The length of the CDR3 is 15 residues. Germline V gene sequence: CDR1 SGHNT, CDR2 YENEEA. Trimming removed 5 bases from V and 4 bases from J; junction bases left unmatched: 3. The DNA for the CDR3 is TGTGCCAGCAGCCCTGGACTAGCGGGGTACAATGAGCAGTTCTTC. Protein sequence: CASSPGLAGYNEQFF. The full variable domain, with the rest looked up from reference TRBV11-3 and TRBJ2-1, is EAGVVQSPRYKIIEKKQPVAFWCNPISGHNTLYWYLQNLGQGPELLIRYENEEAVDDSQLPKDRFSAERLKGVDSTLKIQPAELGDSAVYLCASSPGLAGYNEQFFGPGTRLTVL.

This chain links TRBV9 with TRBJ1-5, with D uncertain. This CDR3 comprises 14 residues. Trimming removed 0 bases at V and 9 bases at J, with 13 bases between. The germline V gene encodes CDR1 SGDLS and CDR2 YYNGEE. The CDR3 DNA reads TGTGCCAGCAGCGTAGGGGTTGGGGAGGGGCCCCAGCATTTT. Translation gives CASSVGVGEGPQHF. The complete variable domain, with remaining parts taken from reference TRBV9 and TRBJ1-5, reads DSGVTQTPKHLITATGQRVTLRCSPRSGDLSVYWYQQSLDQGLQFLIQYYNGEERAKGNILERFSAQQFPDLHSELNLSSLELGDSALYFCASSVGVGEGPQHFGDGTRLSIL.

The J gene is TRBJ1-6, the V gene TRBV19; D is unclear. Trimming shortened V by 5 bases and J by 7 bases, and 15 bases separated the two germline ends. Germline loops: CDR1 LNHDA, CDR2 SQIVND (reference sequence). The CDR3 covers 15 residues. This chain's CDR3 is CASSHSEGLNSPLHF. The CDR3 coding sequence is TGTGCCAGTAGTCACTCCGAGGGCCTGAATTCACCCCTCCACTTT.

This CDR3 reads CASSSNQDLPLHF. The CDR3 DNA reads as TGTGCCAGCAGCTCAAACCAGGACTTACCCCTCCACTTT. This chain links TRBV7-2 with TRBJ1-6, with D unclear. The germline CDR1 and CDR2 sequences are SGHTA and FQGNSA. CDR3 length equals 13 residues. Trimming pared 4 bases from V and 12 bases from J, leaving 13 bases between.

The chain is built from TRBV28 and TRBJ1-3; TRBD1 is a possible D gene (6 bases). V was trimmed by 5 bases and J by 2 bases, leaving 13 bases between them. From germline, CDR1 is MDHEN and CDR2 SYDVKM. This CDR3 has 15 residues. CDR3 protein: CASSKSGAAGNTIYF. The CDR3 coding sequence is TGTGCCAGCAGTAAGTCAGGGGCTGCTGGAAACACCATATATTTT.

The CDR3 DNA reads TGTGCCAGCAGACCCGGGACAGGGGGCCTAGCGGGACACTCCTACGAGCAGTACTTC. Its protein product is CASRPGTGGLAGHSYEQYF. The J gene is TRBJ2-7, the V gene TRBV7-2; 12 nucleotides align to TRBD1. In germline, CDR1 is SGHTA, CDR2 FQGNSA. Losses at the gene ends were 6 bases for V and 0 bases for J; bases not matched to a gene: 15. This CDR3 contains 19 residues. Looking up the rest from reference TRBV7-2 and TRBJ2-7 gives the full variable domain: GAGVSQSPSNKVTEKGKDVELRCDPISGHTALYWYRQSLGQGLEFLIYFQGNSAPDKSGLPSDRFSAERTGGSVSTLTIQRTQQEDSAVYLCASRPGTGGLAGHSYEQYFGPGTRLTVT.

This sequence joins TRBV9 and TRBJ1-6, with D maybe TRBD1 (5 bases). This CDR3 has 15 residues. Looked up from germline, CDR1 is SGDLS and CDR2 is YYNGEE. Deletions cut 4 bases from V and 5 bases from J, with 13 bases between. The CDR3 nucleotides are TGTGCCAGCAGCCCTCGACAGACAGATAATTCACCCCTCCACTTT. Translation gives CASSPRQTDNSPLHF.

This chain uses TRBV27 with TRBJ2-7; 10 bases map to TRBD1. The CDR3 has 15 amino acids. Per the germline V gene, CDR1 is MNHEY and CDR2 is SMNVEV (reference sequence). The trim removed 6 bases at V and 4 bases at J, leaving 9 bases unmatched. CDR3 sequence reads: CASSTPTGGLYEQYF. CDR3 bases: TGTGCCAGCAGCACCCCGACAGGGGGCCTTTACGAGCAGTACTTC.

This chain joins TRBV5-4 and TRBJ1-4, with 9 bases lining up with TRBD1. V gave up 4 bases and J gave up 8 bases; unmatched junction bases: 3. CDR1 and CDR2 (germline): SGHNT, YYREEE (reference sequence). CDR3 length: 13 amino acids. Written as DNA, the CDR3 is TGTGCCAGCAGCCGGGACAGGGAGGAAAAACTGTTTTTT. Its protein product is CASSRDREEKLFF. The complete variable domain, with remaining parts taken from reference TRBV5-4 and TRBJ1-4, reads ETGVTQSPTHLIKTRGQQVTLRCSSQSGHNTVSWYQQALGQGPQFIFQYYREEENGRGNFPPRFSGLQFPNYSSELNVNALELDDSALYLCASSRDREEKLFFGSGTQLSVL.

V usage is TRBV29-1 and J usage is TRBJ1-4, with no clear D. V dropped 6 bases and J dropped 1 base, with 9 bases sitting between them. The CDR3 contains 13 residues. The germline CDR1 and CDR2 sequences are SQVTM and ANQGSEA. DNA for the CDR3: TGCAGCGTATCGCACGGAACTAATGAAAAACTGTTTTTT. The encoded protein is CSVSHGTNEKLFF.

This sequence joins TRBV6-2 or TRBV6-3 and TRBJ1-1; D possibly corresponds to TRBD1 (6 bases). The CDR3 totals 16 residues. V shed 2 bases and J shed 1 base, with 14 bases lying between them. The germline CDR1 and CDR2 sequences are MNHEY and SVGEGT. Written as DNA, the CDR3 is TGTGCCAGCAGTTACCGGCTTCAGGGGCCGAACACTGAAGCTTTCTTT. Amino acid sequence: CASSYRLQGPNTEAFF.

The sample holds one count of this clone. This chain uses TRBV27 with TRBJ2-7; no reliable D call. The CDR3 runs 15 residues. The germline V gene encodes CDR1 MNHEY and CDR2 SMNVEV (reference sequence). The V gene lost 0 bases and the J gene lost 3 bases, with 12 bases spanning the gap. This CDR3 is CASSLSPRLNYEQYF. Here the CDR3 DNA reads TGTGCCAGCAGTTTATCTCCCAGGCTAAACTACGAGCAGTACTTC.

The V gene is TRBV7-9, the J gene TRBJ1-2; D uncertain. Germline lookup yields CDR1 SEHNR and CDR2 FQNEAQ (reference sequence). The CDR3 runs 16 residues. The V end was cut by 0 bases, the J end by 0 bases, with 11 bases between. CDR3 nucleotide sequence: TGTGCCAGCAGCTTAGCGCTTGGGAGCTCTAACTATGGCTACACCTTC. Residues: CASSLALGSSNYGYTF.

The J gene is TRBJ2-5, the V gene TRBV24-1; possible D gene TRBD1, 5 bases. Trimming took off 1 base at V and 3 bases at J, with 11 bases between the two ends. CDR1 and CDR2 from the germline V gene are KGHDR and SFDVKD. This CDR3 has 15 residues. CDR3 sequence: CATSDLGQGKETQYF. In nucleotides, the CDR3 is TGTGCCACCAGTGATTTAGGCCAGGGAAAAGAGACCCAGTACTTC.

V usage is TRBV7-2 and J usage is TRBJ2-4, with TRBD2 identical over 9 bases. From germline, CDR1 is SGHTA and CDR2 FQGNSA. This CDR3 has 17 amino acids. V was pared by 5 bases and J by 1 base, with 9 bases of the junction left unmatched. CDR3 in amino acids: CASSLPGGRGAKNIQYF. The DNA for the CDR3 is TGTGCCAGCAGCCTACCGGGCGGGAGGGGCGCCAAAAACATTCAGTACTTC.

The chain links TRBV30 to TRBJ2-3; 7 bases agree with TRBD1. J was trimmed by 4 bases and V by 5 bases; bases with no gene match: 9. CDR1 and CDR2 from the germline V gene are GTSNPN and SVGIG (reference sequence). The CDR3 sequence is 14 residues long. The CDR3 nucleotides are TGTGCCTGGTCCTCCGGGACAGAATCAGATACGCAGTATTTT. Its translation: CAWSSGTESDTQYF.

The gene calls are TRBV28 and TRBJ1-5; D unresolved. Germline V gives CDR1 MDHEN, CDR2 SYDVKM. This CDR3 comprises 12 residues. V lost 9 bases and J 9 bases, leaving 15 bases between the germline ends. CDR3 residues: CASVNPGRPQHF. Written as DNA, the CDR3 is TGTGCCAGTGTGAATCCGGGTCGGCCCCAGCATTTT. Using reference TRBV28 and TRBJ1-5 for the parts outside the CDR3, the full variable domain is DVKVTQSSRYLVKRTGEKVFLECVQDMDHENMFWYRQDPGLGLRLIYFSYDVKMKEKGDIPEGYSVSREKKERFSLILESASTNQTSMYLCASVNPGRPQHFGDGTRLSIL.

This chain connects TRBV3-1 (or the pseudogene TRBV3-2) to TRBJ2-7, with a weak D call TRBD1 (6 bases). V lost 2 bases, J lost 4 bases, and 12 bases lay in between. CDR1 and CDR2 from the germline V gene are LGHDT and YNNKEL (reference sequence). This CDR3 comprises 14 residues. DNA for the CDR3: TGTGCCAGCAGCCAACTAACAGGGTTGTACGAGCAGTACTTC. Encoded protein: CASSQLTGLYEQYF.

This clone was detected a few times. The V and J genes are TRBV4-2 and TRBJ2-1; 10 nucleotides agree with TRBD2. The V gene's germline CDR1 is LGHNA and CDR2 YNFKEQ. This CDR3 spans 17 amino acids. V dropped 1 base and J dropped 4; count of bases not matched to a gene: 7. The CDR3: CASSQGILAGSYNEQFF. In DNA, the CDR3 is TGTGCCAGCAGCCAAGGGATACTAGCGGGATCTTACAATGAGCAGTTCTTC.

In nucleotides, the CDR3 is TGTGCCAGCAGCAATGGCTGGGCAACGTGGGAGCAGTACTTC. This gives the protein CASSNGWATWEQYF. The V and J genes are TRBV21-1 and TRBJ2-7; the table assigns TRBD1, which was not confirmed against the DNA. TRBV21-1 is recorded as a pseudogene. The CDR3 covers 14 residues.

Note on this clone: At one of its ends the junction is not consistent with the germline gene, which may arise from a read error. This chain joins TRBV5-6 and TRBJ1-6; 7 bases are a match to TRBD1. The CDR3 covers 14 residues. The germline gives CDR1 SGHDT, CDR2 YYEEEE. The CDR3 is CASRLGQSNSPLHF. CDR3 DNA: TGTGCCAGCAGGTTGGGACAGTCGAATTCACCCCTCCACTTT.

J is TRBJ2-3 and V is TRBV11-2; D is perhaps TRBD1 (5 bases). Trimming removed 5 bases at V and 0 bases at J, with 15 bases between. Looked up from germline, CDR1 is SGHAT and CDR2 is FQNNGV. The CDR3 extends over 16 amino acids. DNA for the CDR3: TGTGCCAGCAGCAGAACGGTGGGGCGAAGCACAGATACGCAGTATTTT. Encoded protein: CASSRTVGRSTDTQYF. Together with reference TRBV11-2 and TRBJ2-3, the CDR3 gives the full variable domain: EAGVAQSPRYKIIEKRQSVAFWCNPISGHATLYWYQQILGQGPKLLIQFQNNGVVDDSQLPKDRFSAERLKGVDSTLKIQPAKLEDSAVYLCASSRTVGRSTDTQYFGPGTRLTVL.

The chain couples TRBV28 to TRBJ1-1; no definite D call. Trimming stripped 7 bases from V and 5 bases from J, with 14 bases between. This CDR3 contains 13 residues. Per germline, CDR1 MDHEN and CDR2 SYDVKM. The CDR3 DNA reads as TGTGCCAGCAACGCATGGGTCGGGACTGAAGCTTTCTTT. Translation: CASNAWVGTEAFF. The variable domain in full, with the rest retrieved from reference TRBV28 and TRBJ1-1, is DVKVTQSSRYLVKRTGEKVFLECVQDMDHENMFWYRQDPGLGLRLIYFSYDVKMKEKGDIPEGYSVSREKKERFSLILESASTNQTSMYLCASNAWVGTEAFFGQGTRLTVV.

The CDR3 is CASSPRGGEGYNEQFF. CDR3 in DNA: TGTGCCAGCAGCCCCCGGGGGGGAGAAGGCTACAATGAGCAGTTCTTC. The rearrangement links TRBV11-2 to TRBJ2-1; TRBD2 matches at 8 bases. Germline values: CDR1 SGHAT, CDR2 FQNNGV. The junction had 9 bases not matched to a gene; V was cut back by 5 bases and J by 3 bases. CDR3 size: 16 residues.

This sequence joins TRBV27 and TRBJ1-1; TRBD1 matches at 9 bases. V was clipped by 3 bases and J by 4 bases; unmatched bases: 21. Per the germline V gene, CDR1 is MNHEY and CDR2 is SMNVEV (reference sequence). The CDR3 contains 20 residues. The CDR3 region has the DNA TGTGCCAGCAGTTTTCTTGGACAGGGGCCATTTGGGCATCAGACCACTGAAGCTTTCTTT. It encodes CASSFLGQGPFGHQTTEAFF.

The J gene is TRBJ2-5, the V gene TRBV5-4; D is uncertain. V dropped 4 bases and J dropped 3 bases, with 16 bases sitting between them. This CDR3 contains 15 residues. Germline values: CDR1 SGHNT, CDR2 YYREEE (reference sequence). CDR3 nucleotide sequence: TGTGCCAGCAGCCCCAGGAACAGAAACAAAGAGACCCAGTACTTC. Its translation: CASSPRNRNKETQYF.

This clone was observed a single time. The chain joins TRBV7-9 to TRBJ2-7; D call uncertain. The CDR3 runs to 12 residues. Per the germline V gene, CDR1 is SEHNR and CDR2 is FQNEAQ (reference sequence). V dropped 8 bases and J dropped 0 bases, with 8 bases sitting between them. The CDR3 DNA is TGTGCCAGCGGTTTACTCTCCTACGAGCAGTACTTC. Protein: CASGLLSYEQYF.

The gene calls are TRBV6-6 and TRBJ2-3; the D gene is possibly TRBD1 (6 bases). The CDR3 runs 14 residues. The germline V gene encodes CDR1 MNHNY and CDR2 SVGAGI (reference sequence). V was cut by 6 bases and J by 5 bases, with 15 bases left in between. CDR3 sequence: CASSGHRAGDTQYF. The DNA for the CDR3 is TGTGCCAGCAGCGGTCACAGGGCGGGAGATACGCAGTATTTT.